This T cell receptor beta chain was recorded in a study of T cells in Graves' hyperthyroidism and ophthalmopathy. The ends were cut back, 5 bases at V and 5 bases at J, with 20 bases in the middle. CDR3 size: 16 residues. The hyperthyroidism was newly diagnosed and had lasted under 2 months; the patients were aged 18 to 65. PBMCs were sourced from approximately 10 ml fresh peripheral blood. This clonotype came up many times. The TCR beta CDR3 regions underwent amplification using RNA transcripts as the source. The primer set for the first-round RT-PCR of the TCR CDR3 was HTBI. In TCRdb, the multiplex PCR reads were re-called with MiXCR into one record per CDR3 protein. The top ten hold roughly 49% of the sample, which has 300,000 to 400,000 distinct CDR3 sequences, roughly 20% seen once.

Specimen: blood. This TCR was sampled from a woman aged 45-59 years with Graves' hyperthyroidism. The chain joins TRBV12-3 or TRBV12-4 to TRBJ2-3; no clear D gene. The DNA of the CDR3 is TGTGCCAGCAGTCAACATGACCCAACCCCTGGAGATACGCAGTATTTT. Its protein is CASSQHDPTPGDTQYF.